The following is a TCR beta chain sequence with its context. Repertoires were generated with immunoSEQ multiplex PCR, while TCRdb's copy carries only in-frame clones and drops some. The table lists roughly 180,000 clones, about four fifths of them singletons, with less than 4.5% in the top ten. The CDR3 runs 14 residues. The germline CDR1 and CDR2 sequences are SGHAT and FQNNGV. The V end lost 0 bases, the J end lost 10 bases, and 16 bases lay between the germline ends. These data are taken from a study of blood T cell repertoires in COVID-19. Living in 24 US areas, the participants were between 18 and 89 years of age.

The rearrangement joins TRBV11-2 to TRBJ2-7, with TRBD2 as a possible D gene (5 bases). This clonotype was sampled from a woman aged 45-65 years in a cohort exposed to, infected with or recovered from COVID-19 (not recorded which). Sample: PBMCs or T cells enriched from blood (not recorded which). Here the CDR3 reads CASSLDFFQREQYF. CDR3 DNA: TGTGCCAGCAGCTTAGATTTCTTTCAGAGGGAACAGTACTTC.